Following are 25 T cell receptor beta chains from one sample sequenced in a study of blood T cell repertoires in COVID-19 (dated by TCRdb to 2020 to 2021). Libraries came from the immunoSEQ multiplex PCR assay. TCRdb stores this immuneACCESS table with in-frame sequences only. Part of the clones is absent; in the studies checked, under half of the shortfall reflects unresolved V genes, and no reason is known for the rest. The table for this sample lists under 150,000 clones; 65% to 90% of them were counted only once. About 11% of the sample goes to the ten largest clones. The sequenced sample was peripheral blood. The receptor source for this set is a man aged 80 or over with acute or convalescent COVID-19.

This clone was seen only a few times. In DNA, the CDR3 is TGTGCCAGCAGTAGCACAGGGCCCTCTGGAAACACCATATATTTT. This sequence encodes CASSSTGPSGNTIYF. The chain carries TRBV6-6 and TRBJ1-3, with TRBD1 as a possible D gene (6 bases). CDR3 length equals 15 residues. Trimming shortened V by 5 bases and J by 0 bases, and 11 bases separated the two germline ends. In germline, CDR1 is MNHNY, CDR2 SVGAGI (reference sequence).

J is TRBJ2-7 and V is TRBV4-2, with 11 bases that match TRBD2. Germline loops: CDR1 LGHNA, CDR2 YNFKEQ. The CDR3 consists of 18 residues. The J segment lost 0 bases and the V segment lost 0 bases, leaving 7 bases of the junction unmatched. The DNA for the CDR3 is TGTGCCAGCAGCCAAGATCCTAGCGGGGGGCCTTTCTCCTACGAGCAGTACTTC. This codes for CASSQDPSGGPFSYEQYF.

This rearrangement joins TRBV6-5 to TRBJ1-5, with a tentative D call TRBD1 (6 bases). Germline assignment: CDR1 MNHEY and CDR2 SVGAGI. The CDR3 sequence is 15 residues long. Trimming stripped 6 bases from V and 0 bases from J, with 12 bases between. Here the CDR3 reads CASSPTGYSNQPQHF. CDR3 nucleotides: TGTGCCAGCAGCCCCACAGGGTATAGCAATCAGCCCCAGCATTTT.

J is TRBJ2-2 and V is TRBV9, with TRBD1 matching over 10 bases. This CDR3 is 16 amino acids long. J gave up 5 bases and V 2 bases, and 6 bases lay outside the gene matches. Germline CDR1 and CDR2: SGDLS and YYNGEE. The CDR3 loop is CASSVWDRGKTGELFF. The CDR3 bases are TGTGCCAGCAGCGTTTGGGACAGGGGCAAAACCGGGGAGCTGTTTTTT. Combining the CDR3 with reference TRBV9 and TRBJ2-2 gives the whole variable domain DSGVTQTPKHLITATGQRVTLRCSPRSGDLSVYWYQQSLDQGLQFLIQYYNGEERAKGNILERFSAQQFPDLHSELNLSSLELGDSALYFCASSVWDRGKTGELFFGEGSRLTVL.

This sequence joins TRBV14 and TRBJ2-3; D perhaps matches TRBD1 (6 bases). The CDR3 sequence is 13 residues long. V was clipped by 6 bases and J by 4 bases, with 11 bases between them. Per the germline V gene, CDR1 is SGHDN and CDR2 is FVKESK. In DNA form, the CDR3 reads TGTGCCAGCAGTCAACAGGGCTCAGATACGCAGTATTTT. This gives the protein CASSQQGSDTQYF.

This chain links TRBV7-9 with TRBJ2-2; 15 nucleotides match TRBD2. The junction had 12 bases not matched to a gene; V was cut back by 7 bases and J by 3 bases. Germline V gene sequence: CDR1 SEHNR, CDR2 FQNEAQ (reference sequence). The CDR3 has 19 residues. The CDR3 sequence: CASTYPGLAGGLDTGELFF. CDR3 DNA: TGTGCCAGCACCTATCCTGGACTAGCGGGAGGGCTGGACACCGGGGAGCTGTTTTTT. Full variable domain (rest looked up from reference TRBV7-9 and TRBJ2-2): DTGVSQNPRHKITKRGQNVTFRCDPISEHNRLYWYRQTLGQGPEFLTYFQNEAQLEKSRLLSDRFSAERPKGSFSTLEIQRTEQGDSAMYLCASTYPGLAGGLDTGELFFGEGSRLTVL.

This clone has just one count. CDR3 sequence: CASRDGGANEQYF. Written as DNA, the CDR3 is TGTGCCAGCAGGGACGGGGGGGCAAACGAGCAGTACTTC. This chain joins TRBV2 and TRBJ2-7; 8 bases are a match to TRBD2. This CDR3 comprises 13 residues. Germline V gene data show CDR1 as SNHLY and CDR2 as FYNNEI. V lost 6 bases to trimming and J lost 5 bases; unmatched junction nucleotides: 6.

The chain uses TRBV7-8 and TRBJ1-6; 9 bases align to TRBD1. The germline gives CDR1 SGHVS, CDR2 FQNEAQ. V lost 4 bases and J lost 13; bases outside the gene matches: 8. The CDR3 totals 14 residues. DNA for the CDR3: TGTGCCAGCAGCTGGGAGACAGGGGGGAGTCCCCTCCACTTT. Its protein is CASSWETGGSPLHF.

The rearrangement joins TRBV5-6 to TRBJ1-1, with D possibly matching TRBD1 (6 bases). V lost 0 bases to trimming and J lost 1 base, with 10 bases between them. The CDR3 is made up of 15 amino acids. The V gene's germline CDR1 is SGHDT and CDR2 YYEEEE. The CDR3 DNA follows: TGTGCCAGCAGCTTGGCCCTGGGGGCGAACACTGAAGCTTTCTTT. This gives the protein CASSLALGANTEAFF.

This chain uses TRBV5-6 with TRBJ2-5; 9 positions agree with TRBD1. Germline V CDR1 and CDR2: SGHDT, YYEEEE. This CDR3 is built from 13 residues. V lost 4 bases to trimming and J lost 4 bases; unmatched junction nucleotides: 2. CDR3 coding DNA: TGTGCCAGCAGCGTGGGACAGGGAGAGACCCAGTACTTC. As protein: CASSVGQGETQYF.

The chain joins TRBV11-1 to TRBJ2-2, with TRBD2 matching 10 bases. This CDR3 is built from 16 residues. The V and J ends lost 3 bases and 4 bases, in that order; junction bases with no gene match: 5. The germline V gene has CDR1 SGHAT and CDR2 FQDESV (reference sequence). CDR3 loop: CASSFVQRGGTGELFF. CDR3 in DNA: TGTGCCAGCAGCTTCGTCCAGCGGGGGGGCACCGGGGAGCTGTTTTTT.

This CDR3 reads CASRPSGRGWGDEQYF. The CDR3 DNA is TGTGCCAGCAGACCCTCAGGGCGCGGATGGGGTGACGAGCAGTACTTC. The chain combines TRBV5-6 with TRBJ2-7; tentatively, D is TRBD1 (5 bases). The germline V gene has CDR1 SGHDT and CDR2 YYEEEE. The CDR3 has 16 residues. V was trimmed by 5 bases and J by 5 bases, leaving 23 bases between them.

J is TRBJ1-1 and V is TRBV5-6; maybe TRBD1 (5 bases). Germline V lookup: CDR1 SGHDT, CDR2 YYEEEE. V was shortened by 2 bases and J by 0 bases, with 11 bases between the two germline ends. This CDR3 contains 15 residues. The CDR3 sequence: CASSFWGILNTEAFF. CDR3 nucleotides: TGTGCCAGCAGCTTCTGGGGCATCTTGAACACTGAAGCTTTCTTT.

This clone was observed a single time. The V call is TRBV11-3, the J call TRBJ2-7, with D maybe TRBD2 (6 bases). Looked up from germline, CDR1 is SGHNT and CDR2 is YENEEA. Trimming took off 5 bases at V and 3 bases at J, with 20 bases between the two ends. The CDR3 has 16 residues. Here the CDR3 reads CASSPTPGLTGYEQYF. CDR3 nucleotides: TGTGCCAGCAGCCCTACTCCGGGACTGACGGGCTACGAGCAGTACTTC. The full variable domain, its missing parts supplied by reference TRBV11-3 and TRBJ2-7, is EAGVVQSPRYKIIEKKQPVAFWCNPISGHNTLYWYLQNLGQGPELLIRYENEEAVDDSQLPKDRFSAERLKGVDSTLKIQPAELGDSAVYLCASSPTPGLTGYEQYFGPGTRLTVT.

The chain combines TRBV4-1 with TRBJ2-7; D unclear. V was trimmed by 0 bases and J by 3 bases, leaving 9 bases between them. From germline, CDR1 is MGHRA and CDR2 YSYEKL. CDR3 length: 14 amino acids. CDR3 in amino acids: CASSQDGQIYEQYF. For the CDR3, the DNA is TGCGCCAGCAGCCAAGATGGGCAGATCTACGAGCAGTACTTC.

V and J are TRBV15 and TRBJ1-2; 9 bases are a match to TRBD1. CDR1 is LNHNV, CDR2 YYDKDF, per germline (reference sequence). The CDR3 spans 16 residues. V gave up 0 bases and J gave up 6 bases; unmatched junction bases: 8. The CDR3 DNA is TGTGCCACCAGCAGAGATGGCGGGACAGGGATGGATGGCTACACCTTC. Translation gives CATSRDGGTGMDGYTF.

CDR3 sequence: CASSEPGQILGYTF. The CDR3 DNA reads TGTGCCAGCAGTGAACCCGGACAGATCCTAGGCTACACCTTC. J is TRBJ1-2 and V is TRBV6-1, with a tentative D call TRBD1 (6 bases). CDR1 MNHNS and CDR2 SASEGT come from the germline V gene. The V end was cut by 2 bases, the J end by 8 bases, with 15 bases between. The CDR3 contains 14 residues.

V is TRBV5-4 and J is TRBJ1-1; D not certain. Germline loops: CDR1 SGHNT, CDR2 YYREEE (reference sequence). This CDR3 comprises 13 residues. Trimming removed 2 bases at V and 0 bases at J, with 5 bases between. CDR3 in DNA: TGTGCCAGCAGCTTTCAGATGAACACTGAAGCTTTCTTT. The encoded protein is CASSFQMNTEAFF.

DNA of the CDR3: TGTGCCAGCAGCTTAGACCCGGTCCCCAACAATGAGCAGTTCTTC. Translation gives CASSLDPVPNNEQFF. This rearrangement joins TRBV11-3 to TRBJ2-1; D gene ambiguous. V lost 0 bases, J lost 5 bases, and 11 bases lay in between. CDR1 SGHNT and CDR2 YENEEA come from the germline V gene. The CDR3 is 15 amino acids.

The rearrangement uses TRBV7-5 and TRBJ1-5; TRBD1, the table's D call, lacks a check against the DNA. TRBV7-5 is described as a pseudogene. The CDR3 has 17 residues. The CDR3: CARSWEDRQEGNQPQHF. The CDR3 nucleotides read TGTGCCAGAAGCTGGGAGGACAGGCAGGAAGGCAATCAGCCCCAGCATTTT.

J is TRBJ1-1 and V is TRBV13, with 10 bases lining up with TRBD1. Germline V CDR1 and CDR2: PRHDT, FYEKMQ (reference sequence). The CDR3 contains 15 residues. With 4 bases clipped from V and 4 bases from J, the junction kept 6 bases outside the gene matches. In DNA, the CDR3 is TGTGCCAGCAGCTCGGCCGGGACAGGGGCCACTGAAGCTTTCTTT. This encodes CASSSAGTGATEAFF.

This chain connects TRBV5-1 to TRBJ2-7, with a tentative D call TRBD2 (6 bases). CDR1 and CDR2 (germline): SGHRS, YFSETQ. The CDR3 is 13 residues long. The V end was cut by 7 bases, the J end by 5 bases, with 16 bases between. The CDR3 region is CASSTGTYNEQYF. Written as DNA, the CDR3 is TGCGCCAGCTCAACCGGGACTTATAACGAGCAGTACTTC.

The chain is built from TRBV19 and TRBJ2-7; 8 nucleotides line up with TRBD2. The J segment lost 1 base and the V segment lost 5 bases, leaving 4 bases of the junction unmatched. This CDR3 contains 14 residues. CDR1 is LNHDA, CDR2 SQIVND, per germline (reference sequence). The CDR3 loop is CASSAGGWSYEQYF. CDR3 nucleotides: TGTGCCAGTAGTGCGGGAGGCTGGTCCTACGAGCAGTACTTC.

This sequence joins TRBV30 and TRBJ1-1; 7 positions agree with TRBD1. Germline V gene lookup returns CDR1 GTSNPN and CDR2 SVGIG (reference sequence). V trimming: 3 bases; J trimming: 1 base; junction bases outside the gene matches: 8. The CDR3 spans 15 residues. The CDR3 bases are TGTGCCTGGAGCCCCCCCCGGACAGGGAACACTGAAGCTTTCTTT. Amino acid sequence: CAWSPPRTGNTEAFF.

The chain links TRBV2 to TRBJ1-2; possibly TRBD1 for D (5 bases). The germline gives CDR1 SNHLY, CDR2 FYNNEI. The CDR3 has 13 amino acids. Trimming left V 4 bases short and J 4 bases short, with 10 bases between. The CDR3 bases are TGTGCCAGCAGTGTGGGGGGAGGCTATGGCTACACCTTC. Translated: CASSVGGGYGYTF.